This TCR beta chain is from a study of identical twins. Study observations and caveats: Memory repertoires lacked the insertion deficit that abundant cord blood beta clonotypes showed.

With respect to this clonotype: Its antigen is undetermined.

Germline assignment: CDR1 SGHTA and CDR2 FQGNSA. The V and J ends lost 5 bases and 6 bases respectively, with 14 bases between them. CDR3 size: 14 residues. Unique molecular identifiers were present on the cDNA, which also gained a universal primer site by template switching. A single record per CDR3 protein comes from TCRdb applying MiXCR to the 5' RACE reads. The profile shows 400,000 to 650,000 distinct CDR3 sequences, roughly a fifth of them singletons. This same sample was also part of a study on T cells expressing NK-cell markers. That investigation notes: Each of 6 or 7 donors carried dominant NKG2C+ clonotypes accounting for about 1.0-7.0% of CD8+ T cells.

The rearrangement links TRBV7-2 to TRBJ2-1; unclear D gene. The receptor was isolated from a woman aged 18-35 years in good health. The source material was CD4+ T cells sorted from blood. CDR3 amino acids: CASSLSSHPNEQFF. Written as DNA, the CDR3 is TGTGCCAGCAGCCTCTCGAGTCACCCCAATGAGCAGTTCTTC.